The T cell receptor beta chain described here comes from a study of T cell responses to AZD1222 COVID-19 vaccine. Study-wide results and limits: Dominant at 160-218 and 743-854, vaccine-associated CD4 TCRs also spanned spike. Unmutated regions of variants are reportedly targeted by nearly half of spike-specific TCRs.

This CDR3 has 13 residues. Trimming left V 0 bases short and J 4 bases short, with 7 bases between. Germline CDR1 is SGHNT and CDR2 is YENEEA. The table came from immunoSEQ multiplex PCR; TCRdb's copy has only in-frame clones and leaves some out. The sample includes about 150,000 clones, approximately 85% of them seen just once. As regards this clone: The antigen remains undetermined.

Here the sequenced sample was peripheral blood, taken 28 days after the second dose of the MenACWY control vaccine. The clonotype originates from an adult who received the MenACWY meningococcal vaccine as a control. This sequence joins TRBV11-3 and TRBJ2-7, with D hard to call. As DNA, the CDR3 is TGTGCCAGCAGCTTAGACCTCTCGTACGAGCAGTACTTC. Encoded protein: CASSLDLSYEQYF.